The 9 T cell receptor beta chains given below trace back to one sample, sequenced in a study of blood T cells in healthy people across ages. Using a J-beta primer mix together with a sample-barcoded 5' primer, a second PCR was run for roughly 7 to 11 cycles. TCRdb passed the 5' RACE reads through MiXCR, listing each CDR3 protein once. The sample has more than 700,000 distinct CDR3 sequences; around half are singletons. Sequencing was done on a sample of blood. These receptors were taken from a man aged 80 or over in good health.

V is TRBV10-3 and J is TRBJ2-4, with TRBD1 matching over 10 bases. The J call is uncertain, as TRBJ2-7 better fits the DNA end. The length of the CDR3 is 14 residues. Per germline, CDR1 ENHRY and CDR2 SYGVKD. The CDR3 DNA reads TGTGCCATCAGAAGCGACAGGGGGCGAGGCGAGCAGTACTTC. It yields the protein CAIRSDRGRGEQYF.

The rearrangement joins TRBV20-1 to TRBJ2-1; TRBD2 matches 13 bases. The J call is uncertain, as TRBJ2-7 better fits the DNA end. The CDR3 extends over 17 amino acids. The germline V gene has CDR1 DFQATT and CDR2 SNEGSKA (reference sequence). The CDR3 bases are TGCAGTGCTAGAGATACTAGCGGGAGGGTGAGGTACAATGAGCAGTACTTC. It yields the protein CSARDTSGRVRYNEQYF.

The chain combines TRBV7-9 with TRBJ2-1; 7 bases agree with TRBD1. With 6 bases clipped from V and 3 bases from J, the junction kept 8 bases outside the gene matches. Germline lookup yields CDR1 SEHNR and CDR2 FQNEAQ (reference sequence). The CDR3 extends over 15 amino acids. The CDR3 coding sequence is TGTGCCAGCAGTCCCGGGACAGACTACTACAATGAGCAGTTCTTC. It specifies CASSPGTDYYNEQFF. Supplemented by reference TRBV7-9 and TRBJ2-1, the full variable domain reads DTGVSQNPRHKITKRGQNVTFRCDPISEHNRLYWYRQTLGQGPEFLTYFQNEAQLEKSRLLSDRFSAERPKGSFSTLEIQRTEQGDSAMYLCASSPGTDYYNEQFFGPGTRLTVL.

V usage is TRBV20-1 and J usage is TRBJ1-1; D is uncertain. Germline V CDR1 and CDR2: DFQATT, SNEGSKA (reference sequence). The V end lost 0 bases, the J end lost 7 bases, and 9 bases lay between the germline ends. This CDR3 comprises 12 residues. The CDR3 region has the DNA TGCAGTGCTAGAGATCCGGACCTTGAAGCTTTCTTT. Its protein is CSARDPDLEAFF.

This clonotype was counted only a few times. The genes are TRBV10-3 and TRBJ2-7; 7 nucleotides match TRBD2. Trimming cost V 6 bases and J 3 bases; bases outside gene matches: 8. This CDR3 has 14 residues. Germline V gene data show CDR1 as ENHRY and CDR2 as SYGVKD. CDR3 residues: CAIRLGGSDYEQYF. CDR3 DNA: TGTGCCATCAGGCTGGGAGGGTCGGACTACGAGCAGTACTTC.

In this sample, this clonotype turned up once. This sequence joins TRBV25-1 and TRBJ1-4; D not certain. Per germline, CDR1 MGHDK and CDR2 SYGVNS. Trimming removed 5 bases at V and 0 bases at J, with 7 bases between. The CDR3 covers 14 residues. The CDR3 DNA sequence: TGTGCCAGCAGTTCGACTACAACTAATGAAAAACTGTTTTTT. It translates to CASSSTTTNEKLFF.

The chain combines TRBV7-2 with TRBJ1-6; the match to TRBD1 covers 7 bases. The J segment lost 0 bases and the V segment lost 3 bases, leaving 8 bases of the junction unmatched. Germline CDR1 and CDR2: SGHTA and FQGNSA. The CDR3 is 18 residues long. The CDR3: CASSLEGALNSYNSPLHF. CDR3 coding DNA: TGTGCCAGCAGCTTGGAGGGGGCGTTGAACTCCTATAATTCACCCCTCCACTTT.

The chain uses TRBV7-2 and TRBJ2-1; no definite D call. The CDR3 runs to 15 residues. CDR1 and CDR2 (germline): SGHTA, FQGNSA. Trimming took off 4 bases at V and 2 bases at J, with 12 bases between the two ends. CDR3 sequence reads: CASSSWAMTYNEQFF. In DNA, the CDR3 is TGTGCCAGCAGCTCGTGGGCCATGACCTACAATGAGCAGTTCTTC. The variable domain in full, with the rest retrieved from reference TRBV7-2 and TRBJ2-1, is GAGVSQSPSNKVTEKGKDVELRCDPISGHTALYWYRQSLGQGLEFLIYFQGNSAPDKSGLPSDRFSAERTGGSVSTLTIQRTQQEDSAVYLCASSSWAMTYNEQFFGPGTRLTVL.

This chain uses TRBV4-1 with TRBJ1-5, with 8 bases fitting TRBD1. In germline, CDR1 is MGHRA, CDR2 YSYEKL. The V gene end was trimmed by 1 base and the J gene end by 5 bases; junction bases not matched to a gene: 7. This CDR3 contains 16 residues. DNA of the CDR3: TGCGCCAGCAGCCAAGTTCAGGGGGCGTTGGATCAGCCCCAGCATTTT. This codes for CASSQVQGALDQPQHF.